This T cell receptor beta chain originates from a study of blood T cell repertoires in COVID-19. Study-wide context: Sites across the United States, Italy and Spain contributed samples from acute and convalescent COVID-19. Sample material is recorded as cDNA or gDNA derived from T cells, B-cell-depleted T cells, or PBMCs.

The CDR3 is 14 amino acids. Germline V gene data show CDR1 as SNHLY and CDR2 as FYNNEI. Trimming took off 4 bases at V and 4 bases at J, with 10 bases between the two ends. As processed by the authors: Amplified reference gene primers provided the basis for estimating nucleated cell counts. Profiling relied on immunoSEQ multiplex PCR, and the TCRdb table lists in-frame clones only, not all of them. That table gives V, J and clone size, and the DNA gave D and trimming. Of around 250,000 clones detected, around 81% appear once; the ten largest clones hold around 2%. V and J are TRBV2 and TRBJ1-4; D is perhaps TRBD1 (6 bases). The sample comprised peripheral blood. The TCR sequence derives from a man under 40 who had recovered from COVID-19. CDR3 DNA sequence: TGTGCCAGCAGTGGGACAGTAATTAATGAAAAACTGTTTTTT. Its protein product is CASSGTVINEKLFF.